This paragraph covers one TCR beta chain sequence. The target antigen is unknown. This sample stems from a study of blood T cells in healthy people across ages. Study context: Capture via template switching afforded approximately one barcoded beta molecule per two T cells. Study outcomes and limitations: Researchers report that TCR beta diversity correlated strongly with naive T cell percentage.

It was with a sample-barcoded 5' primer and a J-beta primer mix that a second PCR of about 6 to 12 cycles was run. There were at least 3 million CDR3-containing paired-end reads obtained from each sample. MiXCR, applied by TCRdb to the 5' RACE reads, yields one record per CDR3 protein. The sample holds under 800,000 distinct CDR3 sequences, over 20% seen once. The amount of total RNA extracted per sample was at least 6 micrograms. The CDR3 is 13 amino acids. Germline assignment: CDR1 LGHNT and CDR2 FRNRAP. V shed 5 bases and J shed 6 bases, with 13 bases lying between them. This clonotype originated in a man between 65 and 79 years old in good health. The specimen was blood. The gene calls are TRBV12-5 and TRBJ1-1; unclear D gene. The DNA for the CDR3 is TGTGCTAGTGGTCCGGCGGTCATAGCTGAAGCTTTCTTT. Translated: CASGPAVIAEAFF.